The rows below give T cell receptor beta chains drawn from one sample of a study of technical replicates of blood from several donors. Sequenced by immunoSEQ multiplex PCR; TCRdb stores in-frame clones only, minus some. Counted here are tens of thousands of clones, approximately 97% occurring once; the ten biggest clones make up around 0.2%. The sequenced material came from T cells isolated from PBMCs. These receptors were obtained from a human donor in good health. Both conserved end residues are part of each CDR3. The D gene is left open where the match is weak. A clone size is listed for some rows: how often the clone was seen (once, few, many), or a class if it is expanded.

D gene: TRBD2; clone size: .; J gene: TRBJ2-5; V gene: TRBV4-1; CDR3 DNA: TGCGCCAGCAGCCAGGGTCGAGCCGGGACTAGCGGAGAGACCCAGTACTTC; CDR3 protein: CASSQGRAGTSGETQYF
D gene: TRBD2; clone size: .; J gene: TRBJ2-5; V gene: TRBV28; CDR3 DNA: TGTGCCAGCAGTTTACTCGGGGGGAAGACCCAGTACTTC; CDR3 protein: CASSLLGGKTQYF
D gene: TRBD2; clone size: .; J gene: TRBJ2-3; V gene: TRBV11-2; CDR3 DNA: TGTGCCAGCAGCAGAGGAGCGGGGGGCACAGATACGCAGTATTTT; CDR3 protein: CASSRGAGGTDTQYF
D gene: .; clone size: .; J gene: TRBJ1-1; V gene: TRBV18; CDR3 DNA: TGTGCCAGCTCACAAAGCATAATGAACACTGAAGCTTTCTTT; CDR3 protein: CASSQSIMNTEAFF
D gene: TRBD2; clone size: .; J gene: TRBJ2-1; V gene: TRBV29-1; CDR3 DNA: TGCAGCGTTGGACTAGCGATGTTCAATGAGCAGTTCTTC; CDR3 protein: CSVGLAMFNEQFF
D gene: TRBD2; clone size: .; J gene: TRBJ2-3; V gene: TRBV7-9; CDR3 DNA: TGTGCCAGCCACGGGGGGAGCACAGATACGCAGTATTTT; CDR3 protein: CASHGGSTDTQYF
D gene: TRBD2; clone size: .; J gene: TRBJ2-5; V gene: TRBV15; CDR3 DNA: TGTGCCACCAGCAGACCTCAACTAGCGGGGACCCAGTACTTC; CDR3 protein: CATSRPQLAGTQYF
D gene: TRBD2; clone size: .; J gene: TRBJ2-1; V gene: TRBV7-9; CDR3 DNA: TGTGCCAGCAGCCCACTAGCGGGAGCCTCCCACAATGAGCAGTTCTTC; CDR3 protein: CASSPLAGASHNEQFF
D gene: TRBD1; clone size: .; J gene: TRBJ1-1; V gene: TRBV11-2; CDR3 DNA: TGTGCCAGCAGCTTAAAGGGACAGGGAAGCACTGAAGCTTTCTTT; CDR3 protein: CASSLKGQGSTEAFF
D gene: TRBD1; clone size: .; J gene: TRBJ2-2; V gene: TRBV6-5; CDR3 DNA: TGTGCCAGCAGCCCGGGACAGGGCGTCGGGGAGCTGTTTTTT; CDR3 protein: CASSPGQGVGELFF
D gene: .; clone size: .; J gene: TRBJ1-2; V gene: TRBV14; CDR3 DNA: TGTGCCAGCAGCCTAAGTGGGACATGGTTTTATGGCTACACCTTC; CDR3 protein: CASSLSGTWFYGYTF
D gene: TRBD2; clone size: .; J gene: TRBJ2-7; V gene: TRBV7-9; CDR3 DNA: TGTGCCAGCAGCTTAGGCGGGGGGAGATCGTCCTACGAGCAGTACTTC; CDR3 protein: CASSLGGGRSSYEQYF
D gene: .; clone size: .; J gene: TRBJ2-7; V gene: TRBV15; CDR3 DNA: TGTGCCACCAGCAGAGTGAGAGTTGTCGGCGAGCAGTACTTC; CDR3 protein: CATSRVRVVGEQYF
D gene: TRBD1; clone size: .; J gene: TRBJ1-2; V gene: TRBV6-6; CDR3 DNA: TGTGCCAGCAGTACGGTCGGACAGGGAGTGGGCTACACCTTC; CDR3 protein: CASSTVGQGVGYTF
D gene: .; clone size: .; J gene: TRBJ1-2; V gene: TRBV19; CDR3 DNA: TGTGCCAGTAGGCCCACACTGGGGCAGGGGCCCTATGGCTACACCTTC; CDR3 protein: CASRPTLGQGPYGYTF
D gene: .; clone size: .; J gene: TRBJ2-3; V gene: TRBV20-1; CDR3 DNA: TGCAGTGCTAGACGAGGAGATACGCAGTATTTT; CDR3 protein: CSARRGDTQYF
D gene: TRBD2; clone size: .; J gene: TRBJ2-1; V gene: TRBV6-4; CDR3 DNA: TGTGCCAGCAGCCTAGCGGGGGGGCATGAGCAGTTCTTC; CDR3 protein: CASSLAGGHEQFF
D gene: TRBD1; clone size: once; J gene: TRBJ1-5; V gene: TRBV6-1; CDR3 DNA: TGTGCCAGCAGTGAAATCCGGGACAGGGATCAGCCCCAGCATTTT; CDR3 protein: CASSEIRDRDQPQHF
D gene: TRBD1; clone size: .; J gene: TRBJ1-4; V gene: TRBV18; CDR3 DNA: TGTGCCAGCTCACCCATGACAGGGGAGCGGACTAATGAAAAACTGTTTTTT; CDR3 protein: CASSPMTGERTNEKLFF
D gene: TRBD1; clone size: .; J gene: TRBJ2-7; V gene: TRBV2; CDR3 DNA: TGTGCCAGCAGCTACAGGGGGGAGCAAGGGGAGCAGTACTTC; CDR3 protein: CASSYRGEQGEQYF
D gene: .; clone size: .; J gene: TRBJ2-3; V gene: TRBV7-9; CDR3 DNA: TGTGCCAGCAGACAATCACAGGGAAGGAGGACAGATACGCAGTATTTT; CDR3 protein: CASRQSQGRRTDTQYF
D gene: .; clone size: .; J gene: TRBJ2-7; V gene: TRBV6-4; CDR3 DNA: TGTGCCAGCAGTGACTCGACAATTTGTGCAGGGGCCTACGAGCAGTACTTC; CDR3 protein: CASSDSTICAGAYEQYF
D gene: TRBD2; clone size: .; J gene: TRBJ2-3; V gene: TRBV15; CDR3 DNA: TGTGCCACCAGCAGGGGGGGACTAGCGGGCGGTACGTGGCACACAGATACGCAGTATTTT; CDR3 protein: CATSRGGLAGGTWHTDTQYF
D gene: TRBD1; clone size: .; J gene: TRBJ2-7; V gene: TRBV28; CDR3 DNA: TGTGCCAGCAACGGGGACAGGGGGCCATACGAGCAGTACTTC; CDR3 protein: CASNGDRGPYEQYF
D gene: .; clone size: .; J gene: TRBJ1-2; V gene: TRBV4-1; CDR3 DNA: TGCGCCAGCAGCCAAGATTGGGCGGGAAGTTATGGCTACACCTTC; CDR3 protein: CASSQDWAGSYGYTF
D gene: TRBD2; clone size: .; J gene: TRBJ2-1; V gene: TRBV4-1; CDR3 DNA: TGCGCCAGCAGCCAACCGACTAGCCGCGCCCACAATGAGCAGTTCTTC; CDR3 protein: CASSQPTSRAHNEQFF
D gene: .; clone size: .; J gene: TRBJ2-1; V gene: TRBV20-1; CDR3 DNA: TGCAGTGCCAGCAATTCGCCGGGGCAGTTCTTC; CDR3 protein: CSASNSPGQFF
D gene: .; clone size: .; J gene: TRBJ1-1; V gene: TRBV7-9; CDR3 DNA: TGTGCCAGCAGCTTAGCAGGGGGTCTGAACACTGAAGCTTTCTTT; CDR3 protein: CASSLAGGLNTEAFF
D gene: .; clone size: .; J gene: TRBJ1-2; V gene: TRBV28; CDR3 DNA: TGTGCCAGCAGTGATGGCGGGGTCTCTTATGGCTACACCTTC; CDR3 protein: CASSDGGVSYGYTF
D gene: TRBD1; clone size: .; J gene: TRBJ1-1; V gene: TRBV11-2; CDR3 DNA: TGTGCCAGCAGCTTAGCCTCCGGGACAGGGGGCACTGAAGCTTTCTTT; CDR3 protein: CASSLASGTGGTEAFF
D gene: .; clone size: .; J gene: TRBJ1-1; V gene: TRBV5-8; CDR3 DNA: TGTGCCAGCAGCTTGATTTGGTGGGGGGGGAACACTGAAGCTTTCTTT; CDR3 protein: CASSLIWWGGNTEAFF
D gene: .; clone size: .; J gene: TRBJ2-2; V gene: TRBV27; CDR3 DNA: TGTGCCAGCAGTTTAGGTAACAGACCTGAAAACACCGGGGAGCTGTTTTTT; CDR3 protein: CASSLGNRPENTGELFF
D gene: TRBD1; clone size: .; J gene: TRBJ2-1; V gene: TRBV6-5; CDR3 DNA: TGTGCCAGCAGTTACGATACCGACAGGGGTGAGCAGTTCTTC; CDR3 protein: CASSYDTDRGEQFF
D gene: .; clone size: .; J gene: TRBJ1-5; V gene: TRBV6-5; CDR3 DNA: TGTGCCAGCAGTTACTCGAGTAGCAATCAGCCCCAGCATTTT; CDR3 protein: CASSYSSSNQPQHF
D gene: .; clone size: once; J gene: TRBJ2-5; V gene: TRBV5-4; CDR3 DNA: TGTGCCAGCAGCTTGGCTGTAGCGGAAGAGACCCAGTACTTC; CDR3 protein: CASSLAVAEETQYF
D gene: .; clone size: .; J gene: TRBJ1-2; V gene: TRBV11-2; CDR3 DNA: TGTGCCAGCAGCAACCGGAGGCAGGGAGGGGATGGCTACACCTTC; CDR3 protein: CASSNRRQGGDGYTF
D gene: .; clone size: .; J gene: TRBJ1-5; V gene: TRBV10-2; CDR3 DNA: TGCGCCAGCACGACTGCGGGGCACAACCAGCCCCAGCATTTT; CDR3 protein: CASTTAGHNQPQHF
D gene: .; clone size: .; J gene: TRBJ1-1; V gene: TRBV9; CDR3 DNA: TGTGCCAGCAGCGCCTCCAGGGTAAGGGGTACTGAAGCTTTCTTT; CDR3 protein: CASSASRVRGTEAFF
D gene: .; clone size: .; J gene: TRBJ1-4; V gene: TRBV6-1; CDR3 DNA: TGTGCCAGCAGTCTCGTTGGAGCAACTAATGAAAAACTGTTTTTT; CDR3 protein: CASSLVGATNEKLFF
D gene: .; clone size: few; J gene: TRBJ1-5; V gene: TRBV19; CDR3 DNA: TGTGCCTCCCACCCCTATGTGGGGGGGTATAGCAATCAGCCCCAGCATTTT; CDR3 protein: CASHPYVGGYSNQPQHF
D gene: .; clone size: .; J gene: TRBJ2-7; V gene: TRBV28; CDR3 DNA: TGTGCCAGCAGTTTAGGGGGAGGGGGAAGCTCCTACGAGCAGTACTTC; CDR3 protein: CASSLGGGGSSYEQYF
D gene: TRBD1; clone size: .; J gene: TRBJ1-3; V gene: TRBV7-9; CDR3 DNA: TGTGCCAGCAGCTTAGGGACAGGAAGGGGTGGAAACACCATATATTTT; CDR3 protein: CASSLGTGRGGNTIYF